This T cell receptor beta chain was captured by sequencing in a study of shared clonotypes between healthy human individuals. The protocol was immunoSEQ multiplex PCR, while the TCRdb copy is restricted to in-frame clones and leaves out a portion. The sample holds about 1,900,000 clones, roughly 94% seen once. The CDR3 extends over 15 amino acids. CDR1 is ENHRY, CDR2 SYGVKD, per germline. Trimming took 2 bases from V and 1 from J, leaving 11 bases between them. Study results and caveats: Having only a few donors restricted how much genetic and exposure-history diversity was captured.

Only CD45RO-negative cells positively selected for CCR7 counted as naive CD8 cells, so terminally differentiated effector memory CD45RA+ cells were excluded. Concerning this clone itself: Its antigen is unidentified.

The rearrangement uses TRBV10-3 and TRBJ1-1; no clear D gene. What was sequenced was naive CD8+ T cells sorted from blood. This clonotype was obtained from a man aged 18 to 35 in good health. The CDR3: CAISELGEGNTEAFF. Here the CDR3 DNA reads TGTGCCATCAGTGAGCTCGGGGAGGGGAACACTGAAGCTTTCTTT.